This entry lists 29 T cell receptor beta chains sequenced from one sample in a study of T cell changes during pregnancy in multiple sclerosis. Only in-frame clones appear in the TCRdb table, and some are missing; sequencing was by immunoSEQ multiplex PCR. The data contain roughly 13,000 clones, approximately 93% of them singletons. The sequencing here drew on peripheral blood, taken in the second trimester of pregnancy. These receptors were obtained from a female donor in good health, enrolled as a control in a pregnancy study.

The chain combines TRBV19 with TRBJ1-1; possibly TRBD1 for D (5 bases). CDR3 size: 19 residues. V shed 3 bases and J shed 0 bases, with 23 bases lying between them. Per the germline V gene, CDR1 is LNHDA and CDR2 is SQIVND (reference sequence). The CDR3 sequence is CASSMKARTFFHMNTEAFF. The CDR3 nucleotides are TGTGCCAGTAGTATGAAGGCGAGGACATTCTTTCACATGAACACTGAAGCTTTCTTT.

The V and J genes are TRBV11-3 and TRBJ2-2; 8 bases agree with TRBD2. The length of the CDR3 is 16 residues. V lost 1 base to trimming and J lost 6 bases; unmatched junction nucleotides: 7. Germline assignment: CDR1 SGHNT and CDR2 YENEEA. For the CDR3, the DNA is TGTGCCAGCAGCTTAGTGAGCGGGAGTTATTCCGGGGAGCTGTTTTTT. It encodes CASSLVSGSYSGELFF. Based on the CDR3 plus reference TRBV11-3 and TRBJ2-2, the full variable domain is EAGVVQSPRYKIIEKKQPVAFWCNPISGHNTLYWYLQNLGQGPELLIRYENEEAVDDSQLPKDRFSAERLKGVDSTLKIQPAELGDSAVYLCASSLVSGSYSGELFFGEGSRLTVL.

This clone was seen a single time. The chain is built from TRBV30 and TRBJ2-1, with TRBD2 matching 12 bases. CDR3 length equals 16 residues. CDR1 and CDR2 (germline): GTSNPN, SVGIG (reference sequence). V lost 2 bases and J lost 9; bases outside the gene matches: 11. The CDR3 is CAWSPLAGGQSLEQFF. CDR3 nucleotides: TGTGCCTGGAGTCCCCTAGCGGGGGGGCAATCTCTTGAGCAGTTCTTC.

This clone appeared a single time. V and J are TRBV9 and TRBJ2-2; 14 bases are a match to TRBD2. Trimming cost V 0 bases and J 4 bases; bases outside gene matches: 14. Germline values: CDR1 SGDLS, CDR2 YYNGEE. The CDR3 has 21 amino acids. The CDR3 reads CASSVADPGTSGGPSTGELFF. Here the CDR3 DNA reads TGTGCCAGCAGCGTAGCCGATCCGGGGACTAGCGGGGGCCCAAGCACCGGGGAGCTGTTTTTT.

The V and J genes are TRBV7-3 and TRBJ2-5; D is possibly TRBD2 (6 bases). The CDR3 contains 15 residues. Trimming removed 0 bases from V and 1 base from J, with 9 bases in between. CDR1 is SGHTA and CDR2 is FQGTGA in the germline V gene. The CDR3 DNA is TGTGCCAGCAGCTTAACCCGGGAGCGCCAAGAGACCCAGTACTTC. Translating gives CASSLTRERQETQYF.

DNA for the CDR3: TGTGCCAGCAGCTTAGGACAGGGAGATTGGGAGACCCAGTACTTC. Encoded protein: CASSLGQGDWETQYF. This chain links TRBV11-3 with TRBJ2-5; 7 bases match TRBD1. The CDR3 has 15 amino acids. J was trimmed by 5 bases and V by 1 base; bases with no gene match: 7. Looked up from germline, CDR1 is SGHNT and CDR2 is YENEEA.

The chain carries TRBV21-1 and TRBJ2-7; the table's D call, TRBD1, has no DNA check behind it. TRBV21-1 is a recognized pseudogene. The CDR3 sequence is 16 residues long. The CDR3 protein is CASTYLPGQGPYEQYF. In DNA form, the CDR3 reads TGTGCCAGCACCTATCTCCCGGGACAGGGACCCTACGAGCAGTACTTC.

The genes are TRBV5-1 and TRBJ1-1, with D maybe TRBD1 (5 bases). Trimming took off 3 bases at V and 5 bases at J, with 20 bases between the two ends. CDR1 is SGHRS, CDR2 YFSETQ, per germline. The CDR3 is 16 residues long. The CDR3: CASSSDSPLMRTEAFF. CDR3 bases: TGCGCCAGCAGCTCTGACAGTCCCCTTATGAGGACTGAAGCTTTCTTT.

This clone was counted a single time. The V and J genes are TRBV9 and TRBJ2-3, with 13 bases that match TRBD2. The V segment lost 4 bases and the J segment 5 bases; nucleotides outside the gene matches: 4. CDR1 and CDR2 (germline): SGDLS, YYNGEE. There are 15 residues in the CDR3. This chain's CDR3 is CASSPRTSGRDTQYF. CDR3 sequence (DNA): TGTGCCAGCAGCCCGCGGACTAGCGGGAGAGATACGCAGTATTTT.

This clone has a handful of counts. The chain links TRBV2 to TRBJ1-4, with 10 positions matching TRBD1. The CDR3 is 14 residues long. J was trimmed by 6 bases and V by 7 bases; bases with no gene match: 5. Germline CDR1 is SNHLY and CDR2 is FYNNEI. CDR3 nucleotide sequence: TGTGCCAGCACCAGGACAGGGGGTGATGAAAAACTGTTTTTT. Protein sequence: CASTRTGGDEKLFF.

This chain links TRBV9 with TRBJ2-1; 8 nucleotides align to TRBD2. The CDR3 totals 14 residues. Germline values: CDR1 SGDLS, CDR2 YYNGEE. V dropped 3 bases and J dropped 9; count of bases not matched to a gene: 8. The CDR3 DNA is TGTGCCAGCAGCGCGACAACTACTAGCGGTGAGCAGTTCTTC. Protein product: CASSATTTSGEQFF.

The V call is TRBV14, the J call TRBJ2-7; 10 bases are a match to TRBD2. The CDR3 contains 14 residues. The germline gives CDR1 SGHDN, CDR2 FVKESK. Losses at the gene ends were 1 base for V and 4 bases for J; bases not matched to a gene: 1. CDR3 amino acids: CASSQVAGGYEQYF. The CDR3 DNA sequence: TGTGCCAGCAGCCAAGTAGCGGGGGGATACGAGCAGTACTTC.

The rearrangement uses TRBV19 and TRBJ1-1; D not resolved. The CDR3 contains 14 residues. V lost 4 bases and J 0 bases, leaving 9 bases between the germline ends. Germline V CDR1 and CDR2: LNHDA, SQIVND (reference sequence). The CDR3 DNA is TGTGCCAGTAGTACGGGAGCCTTGAACACTGAAGCTTTCTTT. As protein: CASSTGALNTEAFF.

This clone was counted a single time. The chain employs TRBV19 and TRBJ2-7; 10 nucleotides agree with TRBD1. V dropped 5 bases and J dropped 5; count of bases not matched to a gene: 12. The CDR3 runs 16 residues. CDR1 is LNHDA, CDR2 SQIVND, per germline (reference sequence). The CDR3 nucleotides read TGTGCCAGTAGTCAGAGTCCGGGACAGGGGAACCACGAGCAGTACTTC. It encodes CASSQSPGQGNHEQYF. Drawing the rest from reference TRBV19 and TRBJ2-7, the complete variable domain is DGGITQSPKYLFRKEGQNVTLSCEQNLNHDAMYWYRQDPGQGLRLIYYSQIVNDFQKGDIAEGYSVSREKKESFPLTVTSAQKNPTAFYLCASSQSPGQGNHEQYFGPGTRLTVT.

The V gene is TRBV6-5, the J gene TRBJ2-5; 8 bases are shared with TRBD1. Germline V gives CDR1 MNHEY, CDR2 SVGAGI. The CDR3 consists of 14 residues. Trimming cost V 5 bases and J 4 bases; bases outside gene matches: 6. The CDR3 nucleotides are TGTGCCAGCAGTCCCACAGGGGGTAGAGAGACCCAGTACTTC. Translating gives CASSPTGGRETQYF.

This clone was seen a single time. This rearrangement joins TRBV14 to TRBJ2-1; TRBD2 might be the D (6 bases). Germline V lookup: CDR1 SGHDN, CDR2 FVKESK. V was pared by 2 bases and J by 8 bases, with 19 bases between. The CDR3 loop spans 16 amino acids. DNA for the CDR3: TGTGCCAGCAGCCAATTGGGGGGACCCCCTCTCGATGAGCAGTTCTTC. Protein sequence: CASSQLGGPPLDEQFF. Based on the CDR3 plus reference TRBV14 and TRBJ2-1, the full variable domain is EAGVTQFPSHSVIEKGQTVTLRCDPISGHDNLYWYRRVMGKEIKFLLHFVKESKQDESGMPNNRFLAERTGGTYSTLKVQPAELEDSGVYFCASSQLGGPPLDEQFFGPGTRLTVL.

V usage is TRBV19 and J usage is TRBJ2-1, with D possibly matching TRBD1 (6 bases). This CDR3 region has 14 residues. CDR1 and CDR2 (germline): LNHDA, SQIVND (reference sequence). Trimming shortened V by 3 bases and J by 7 bases, and 13 bases separated the two germline ends. The CDR3 region has the DNA TGTGCCAGTAGTATGCCCGACAGGTGGAATGAGCAGTTCTTC. It specifies CASSMPDRWNEQFF.

This clone was seen a single time. The rearrangement uses TRBV6-4 and TRBJ1-1; D perhaps matches TRBD1 (6 bases). Germline-derived CDR1 and CDR2 are MRHNA and SNTAGT. This CDR3 contains 13 residues. The V gene lost 5 bases and the J gene lost 1 base, with 8 bases spanning the gap. The DNA for the CDR3 is TGTGCCAGCAGTCGACAGGAGAACACTGAAGCTTTCTTT. It is translated as CASSRQENTEAFF.

J is TRBJ2-2 and V is TRBV7-2, with TRBD1 as a possible D gene (5 bases). V was cut by 2 bases and J by 6 bases, with 13 bases left in between. Germline V gene sequence: CDR1 SGHTA, CDR2 FQGNSA. This CDR3 is built from 15 residues. The CDR3 nucleotides are TGTGCCAGCAGCTTAAACATGGCAGGGTCCGGGGAGCTGTTTTTT. Protein sequence: CASSLNMAGSGELFF.

The CDR3 spells CASRGQGGREQYF. In DNA, the CDR3 is TGTGCCAGCAGGGGACAGGGGGGAAGGGAGCAGTACTTC. The genes are TRBV28 and TRBJ2-7; TRBD1 agrees at 11 bases. This CDR3 has 13 residues. V lost 6 bases, J lost 7 bases, and 5 bases stayed unmatched. Germline loops: CDR1 MDHEN, CDR2 SYDVKM.

The chain couples TRBV2 to TRBJ1-2, with a possible D match to TRBD1 (5 bases). Germline CDR1 reads SNHLY; CDR2 reads FYNNEI. The germline V and J ends were trimmed by 1 base and 0 bases, with 12 bases remaining between them. The CDR3 loop spans 16 amino acids. CDR3 in DNA: TGTGCCAGCAGTGAAGGGTACAGGAGCACTAACTATGGCTACACCTTC. Amino acids: CASSEGYRSTNYGYTF.

This sequence joins TRBV10-3 and TRBJ1-2; D uncertain. V lost 4 bases to trimming and J lost 6 bases, with 24 bases between them. This CDR3 is 17 amino acids long. The germline V gene has CDR1 ENHRY and CDR2 SYGVKD. The CDR3 DNA sequence: TGTGCCATCAGTGGGACTCGACGGGAACCCGTCGGCCATGGCTACACCTTC. Encoded protein: CAISGTRREPVGHGYTF.

The J gene is TRBJ2-6, the V gene TRBV5-1; no firm D call. V was pared by 2 bases and J by 2 bases, with 8 bases between. Germline CDR1 reads SGHRS; CDR2 reads YFSETQ. The CDR3 contains 15 residues. CDR3: CASSLALAGANVLTF. The CDR3 DNA sequence: TGCGCCAGCAGCTTAGCGCTGGCTGGGGCCAACGTCCTGACTTTC.

V and J are TRBV5-1 and TRBJ2-1; weak D call: TRBD2 (6 bases). V dropped 5 bases and J dropped 4 bases, with 10 bases sitting between them. Per the germline V gene, CDR1 is SGHRS and CDR2 is YFSETQ. The CDR3 has 13 residues. This CDR3 is CASRGREYNEQFF. CDR3 DNA sequence: TGCGCCAGCAGAGGACGGGAGTACAATGAGCAGTTCTTC.

The chain links TRBV2 to TRBJ1-5; no reliable D call. From germline, CDR1 is SNHLY and CDR2 FYNNEI. Trimming left V 2 bases short and J 0 bases short, with 11 bases between. The CDR3 sequence is 16 residues long. For the CDR3, the DNA is TGTGCCAGCAGTGAACCCCCCGGTAATAGCAATCAGCCCCAGCATTTT. Its protein is CASSEPPGNSNQPQHF.

The chain carries TRBV9 and TRBJ2-5, with 8 bases aligning to TRBD2. The CDR3 is made up of 14 amino acids. The germline gives CDR1 SGDLS, CDR2 YYNGEE. V shed 5 bases and J 4 bases; nucleotides not matched to a gene: 7. The CDR3 protein is CASSMWLAGETQYF. CDR3 coding DNA: TGTGCCAGCAGTATGTGGCTAGCGGGAGAGACCCAGTACTTC. The variable domain in full, with the rest retrieved from reference TRBV9 and TRBJ2-5, is DSGVTQTPKHLITATGQRVTLRCSPRSGDLSVYWYQQSLDQGLQFLIQYYNGEERAKGNILERFSAQQFPDLHSELNLSSLELGDSALYFCASSMWLAGETQYFGPGTRLLVL.

This clone was observed once. The J gene is TRBJ2-7, the V gene TRBV2, with D uncertain. The CDR3 is 13 residues long. Germline assignment: CDR1 SNHLY and CDR2 FYNNEI. Trimming took off 7 bases at V and 0 bases at J, with 10 bases between the two ends. The CDR3 reads CASTPRGSYEQYF. The CDR3 DNA is TGTGCCAGCACGCCTCGAGGCTCCTACGAGCAGTACTTC.

This clone has a single count. The CDR3 nucleotides are TGTGCCAGCAGTTCAGGGGGTAGTGGCTACACCTTC. Encoded protein: CASSSGGSGYTF. V is TRBV6-5 and J is TRBJ1-2; 7 bases are shared with TRBD1. The CDR3 runs to 12 residues. Looked up from germline, CDR1 is MNHEY and CDR2 is SVGAGI. The ends lost 4 bases at V and 7 bases at J; junction bases unmatched: 3.

V usage is TRBV7-2 and J usage is TRBJ2-7; 8 nucleotides line up with TRBD2. The CDR3 spans 15 residues. CDR1 is SGHTA and CDR2 is FQGNSA in the germline V gene. J gave up 4 bases and V 4 bases, and 9 bases lay outside the gene matches. This chain's CDR3 is CASSSDGGAWYEQYF. In nucleotides, the CDR3 is TGTGCCAGCAGCTCCGACGGGGGGGCCTGGTACGAGCAGTACTTC.